These T cell receptor beta chains were read from a single sample in a study of cytomegalovirus exposure and HLA in healthy donors. The assay was immunoSEQ multiplex PCR, and TCRdb's table has in-frame clones only and misses some. The repertoire has 150,000 to 200,000 clones, around 80% of them found once; the top ten carry approximately 2%. Sequencing used PBMCs. Every receptor here comes from a woman aged 18-29 years in good health and CMV-seropositive. The CDR3 runs from the conserved cysteine through the conserved F or W. Fields, in order: clone size, J gene, D gene, V gene, CDR3 DNA, CDR3 protein. A D gene is named only where the DNA matches it firmly. Size tells how often a clone was seen (once, few, many) or the class of an expanded clone, and some rows leave it out.

clone_size: few
j_call: TRBJ1-6
d_call: NA
v_call: TRBV28
cdr3_nt: TGTGCCAGCAGTTTAGGCGACAGCTCCTATAATTCACCCCTCCACTTT
cdr3_aa: CASSLGDSSYNSPLHF

clone_size: NA
j_call: TRBJ2-7
d_call: NA
v_call: TRBV5-1
cdr3_nt: TGCGCCAGCAGCTTGTATGTCTACCAGGGCTACGAGCAGTACTTC
cdr3_aa: CASSLYVYQGYEQYF

clone_size: few
j_call: TRBJ2-2
d_call: TRBD1
v_call: TRBV11-3
cdr3_nt: TGTGCCAGCAGCAAAGAGGGGGCAACCGGGGAGCTGTTTTTT
cdr3_aa: CASSKEGATGELFF

clone_size: NA
j_call: TRBJ2-5
d_call: NA
v_call: TRBV11-2
cdr3_nt: TGTGCCAGCAGCACAAACCAAGAGACCCAGTACTTC
cdr3_aa: CASSTNQETQYF

clone_size: NA
j_call: TRBJ2-7
d_call: NA
v_call: TRBV27
cdr3_nt: TGTGCCAGCAGTTTCCTGACAGGCAAATACGAGCAGTACTTC
cdr3_aa: CASSFLTGKYEQYF

clone_size: few
j_call: TRBJ2-3
d_call: TRBD2
v_call: TRBV7-2
cdr3_nt: TGTGCCAGCAGCCCAAAGCATGGGGCTAGCGGGGGGGCCGTAGATACGCAGTATTTT
cdr3_aa: CASSPKHGASGGAVDTQYF

clone_size: NA
j_call: TRBJ2-5
d_call: TRBD2
v_call: TRBV15
cdr3_nt: TGTGCCACCCCCTGGGCGGGGGGTCCCCAAGAGACCCAGTACTTC
cdr3_aa: CATPWAGGPQETQYF

clone_size: NA
j_call: TRBJ2-3
d_call: NA
v_call: TRBV9
cdr3_nt: TGTGCCAGCAGCCAACGACAAAGCACAGATACGCAGTATTTT
cdr3_aa: CASSQRQSTDTQYF

clone_size: few
j_call: TRBJ2-7
d_call: NA
v_call: TRBV27
cdr3_nt: TGTGCCAGCAGTTTATCGGACAGCTACGAGCAGTACTTC
cdr3_aa: CASSLSDSYEQYF

clone_size: NA
j_call: TRBJ2-5
d_call: NA
v_call: TRBV4-3
cdr3_nt: TGCGCCAGCAGCCAAGAGTTATTAGAAGAGACCCAGTACTTC
cdr3_aa: CASSQELLEETQYF

clone_size: NA
j_call: TRBJ1-5
d_call: NA
v_call: TRBV7-9
cdr3_nt: TGTGCCAGCAGCCTGCCGGGGGTCAATCAGCCCCAGCATTTT
cdr3_aa: CASSLPGVNQPQHF

clone_size: once
j_call: TRBJ2-5
d_call: TRBD1
v_call: TRBV5-5
cdr3_nt: TGTGCCAGCAGCTTTAGGGGGCGGGAGACCCAGTACTTC
cdr3_aa: CASSFRGRETQYF

clone_size: NA
j_call: TRBJ1-5
d_call: NA
v_call: TRBV27
cdr3_nt: TGTGCCAGCAGTTTATCGTCCCACTTGAGGGAGCCCCAGCATTTT
cdr3_aa: CASSLSSHLREPQHF

clone_size: NA
j_call: TRBJ2-3
d_call: TRBD2
v_call: TRBV7-6
cdr3_nt: TGTGCCAGCAGGGTAGCGGGGGGGCCGGGAGATACGCAGTATTTT
cdr3_aa: CASRVAGGPGDTQYF

clone_size: NA
j_call: TRBJ2-4
d_call: NA
v_call: TRBV7-7
cdr3_nt: TGTGCTAGCAGCTTCTCCGGAGGGAGACGCGCCAAAAACATTCAGTACTTC
cdr3_aa: CASSFSGGRRAKNIQYF

clone_size: NA
j_call: TRBJ1-6
d_call: NA
v_call: TRBV4-2
cdr3_nt: TGTGCCAGCAGCCAAGTCACCGGGACATATAATTCACCCCTCCACTTT
cdr3_aa: CASSQVTGTYNSPLHF

clone_size: NA
j_call: TRBJ1-2
d_call: TRBD1
v_call: TRBV11-3
cdr3_nt: TGTGCCAGCAGTCCCGGGACAGGAGGGCGAGTTGGCTACACCTTC
cdr3_aa: CASSPGTGGRVGYTF

clone_size: NA
j_call: TRBJ2-2
d_call: NA
v_call: TRBV11-3
cdr3_nt: TGTGCCAGCAGCCCGGGGTGGCTCTCGAACACCGGGGAGCTGTTTTTT
cdr3_aa: CASSPGWLSNTGELFF

clone_size: NA
j_call: TRBJ1-1
d_call: NA
v_call: TRBV5-1
cdr3_nt: TGCGCCAGCAGCTTGACTACAGGGTTCCAATCGAACACTGAAGCTTTCTTT
cdr3_aa: CASSLTTGFQSNTEAFF

clone_size: NA
j_call: TRBJ1-5
d_call: NA
v_call: TRBV30
cdr3_nt: TGTGCCTGGAGTGAGTGGGGGACAAGCAATCAGCCCCAGCATTTT
cdr3_aa: CAWSEWGTSNQPQHF

clone_size: NA
j_call: TRBJ1-1
d_call: TRBD1
v_call: TRBV6-4
cdr3_nt: TGTGCCAGCAGTGACTCAGGTACAGGGGGGAATAAAGCTTTCTTT
cdr3_aa: CASSDSGTGGNKAFF

clone_size: NA
j_call: TRBJ1-4
d_call: NA
v_call: TRBV18
cdr3_nt: TGTGCCAGCTCAGAGGTAGTGGGTGAAAAACTGTTTTTT
cdr3_aa: CASSEVVGEKLFF

clone_size: NA
j_call: TRBJ1-6
d_call: TRBD1
v_call: TRBV25-1
cdr3_nt: TGTGCCAGCAGCTACAGGGGGCTTAGGAAGAATTCACCCCTCCACTTT
cdr3_aa: CASSYRGLRKNSPLHF

clone_size: NA
j_call: TRBJ2-6
d_call: NA
v_call: TRBV11-2
cdr3_nt: TGTGCCAGCAGCTTATCACCGGGTTACTCTGGGGCCAACGGCCTGACTTTC
cdr3_aa: CASSLSPGYSGANGLTF

clone_size: NA
j_call: TRBJ2-3
d_call: NA
v_call: TRBV5-1
cdr3_nt: TGCGCCAGCAGCTTGCCCGCGGGAAACACAGATACGCAGTATTTT
cdr3_aa: CASSLPAGNTDTQYF

clone_size: NA
j_call: TRBJ1-1
d_call: NA
v_call: TRBV7-9
cdr3_nt: TGTTCCAGCAGCTTACTAGGATTCGGGTCGAACACTGAAGCTTTCTTT
cdr3_aa: CSSSLLGFGSNTEAFF

clone_size: NA
j_call: TRBJ1-1
d_call: NA
v_call: TRBV5-1
cdr3_nt: TGCGCCAGCACCCTGGGGGGGTCGGCTGAAGCTTTCTTT
cdr3_aa: CASTLGGSAEAFF

clone_size: NA
j_call: TRBJ2-2
d_call: TRBD2
v_call: TRBV13
cdr3_nt: TGTGCCAGCAGCTCCCTAGCGGAGAACACCGGGGAGCTGTTTTTT
cdr3_aa: CASSSLAENTGELFF

clone_size: NA
j_call: TRBJ1-2
d_call: NA
v_call: TRBV7-9
cdr3_nt: TGTTCCAGCAGCTTAACTACAGCGGCTGGCTACACCTTC
cdr3_aa: CSSSLTTAAGYTF

clone_size: NA
j_call: TRBJ2-1
d_call: TRBD2
v_call: TRBV4-1
cdr3_nt: TGCGCCAGCAGCCATGACCGGACTAGCGCGTTATACAATGAGCAGTTCTTC
cdr3_aa: CASSHDRTSALYNEQFF

clone_size: NA
j_call: TRBJ2-3
d_call: NA
v_call: TRBV25-1
cdr3_nt: TGTGCCAGCAGTGAATATGAGTTGGGGGCGTATTTT
cdr3_aa: CASSEYELGAYF